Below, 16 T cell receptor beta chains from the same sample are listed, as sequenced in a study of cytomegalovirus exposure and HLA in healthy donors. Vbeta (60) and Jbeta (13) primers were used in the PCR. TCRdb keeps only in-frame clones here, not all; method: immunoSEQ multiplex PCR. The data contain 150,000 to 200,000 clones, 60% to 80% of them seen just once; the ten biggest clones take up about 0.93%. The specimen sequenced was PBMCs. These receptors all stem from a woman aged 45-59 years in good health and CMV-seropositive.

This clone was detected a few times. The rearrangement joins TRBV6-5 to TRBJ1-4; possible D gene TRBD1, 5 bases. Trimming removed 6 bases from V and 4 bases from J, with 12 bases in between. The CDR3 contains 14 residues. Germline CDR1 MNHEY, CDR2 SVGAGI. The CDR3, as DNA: TGTGCCAGCAGCTCGGTCAGGGTTAATGAAAAACTGTTTTTT. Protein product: CASSSVRVNEKLFF.

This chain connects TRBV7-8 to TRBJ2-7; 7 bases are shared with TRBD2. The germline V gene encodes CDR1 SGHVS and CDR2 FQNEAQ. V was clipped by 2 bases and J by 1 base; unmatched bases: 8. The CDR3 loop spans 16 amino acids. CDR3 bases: TGTGCCAGCAGCTTACCAGCTAGCGGATTATCCTACGAGCAGTACTTC. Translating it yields CASSLPASGLSYEQYF.

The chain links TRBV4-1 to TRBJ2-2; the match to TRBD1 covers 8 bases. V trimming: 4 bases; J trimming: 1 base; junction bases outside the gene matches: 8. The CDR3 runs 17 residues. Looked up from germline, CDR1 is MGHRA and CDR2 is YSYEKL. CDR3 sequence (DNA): TGCGCCAGCAGCCTCACCCCCGGGACAGGGAACACCGGGGAGCTGTTTTTT. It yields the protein CASSLTPGTGNTGELFF.

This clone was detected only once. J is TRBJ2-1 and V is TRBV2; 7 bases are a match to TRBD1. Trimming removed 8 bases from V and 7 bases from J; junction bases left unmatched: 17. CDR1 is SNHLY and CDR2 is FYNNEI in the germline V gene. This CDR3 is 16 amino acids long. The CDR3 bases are TGTGCCAGCGAGGTTATGTTGAGGGGGCAGGGGAATGAGCAGTTCTTC. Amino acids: CASEVMLRGQGNEQFF.

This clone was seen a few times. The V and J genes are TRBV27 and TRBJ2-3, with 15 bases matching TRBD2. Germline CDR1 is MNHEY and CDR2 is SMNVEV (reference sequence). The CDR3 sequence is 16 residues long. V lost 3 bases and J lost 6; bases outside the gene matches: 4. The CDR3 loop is CASSFRTSGGADTQYF. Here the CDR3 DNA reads TGTGCCAGCAGTTTCAGGACTAGCGGGGGGGCGGATACGCAGTATTTT.

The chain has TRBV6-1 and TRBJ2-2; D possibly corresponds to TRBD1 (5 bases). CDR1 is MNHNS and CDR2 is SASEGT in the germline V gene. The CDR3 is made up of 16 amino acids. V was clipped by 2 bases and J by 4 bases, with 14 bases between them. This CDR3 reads CASSEHGRASTGELFF. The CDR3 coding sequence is TGTGCCAGCAGTGAACACGGCAGGGCATCCACCGGGGAGCTGTTTTTT.

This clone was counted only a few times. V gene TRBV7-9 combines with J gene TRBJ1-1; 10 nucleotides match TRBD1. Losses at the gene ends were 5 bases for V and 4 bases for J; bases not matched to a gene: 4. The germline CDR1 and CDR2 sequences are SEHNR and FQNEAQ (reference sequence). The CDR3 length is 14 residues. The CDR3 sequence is CASSPDRGSTEAFF. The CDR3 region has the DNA TGTGCCAGCAGCCCGGACAGGGGGAGCACTGAAGCTTTCTTT.

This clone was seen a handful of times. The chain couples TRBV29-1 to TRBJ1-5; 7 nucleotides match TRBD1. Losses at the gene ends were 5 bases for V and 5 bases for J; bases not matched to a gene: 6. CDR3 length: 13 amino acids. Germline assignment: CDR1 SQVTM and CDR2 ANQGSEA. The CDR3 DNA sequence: TGCAGCGTTAAACAGGGGAGAGATCAGCCCCAGCATTTT. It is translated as CSVKQGRDQPQHF.

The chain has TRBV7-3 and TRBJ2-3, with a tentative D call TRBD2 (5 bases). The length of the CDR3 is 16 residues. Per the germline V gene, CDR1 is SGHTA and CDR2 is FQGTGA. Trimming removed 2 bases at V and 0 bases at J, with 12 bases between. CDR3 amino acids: CASSLFSGRSTDTQYF. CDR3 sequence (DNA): TGTGCCAGCAGCTTATTTTCTGGGAGAAGCACAGATACGCAGTATTTT.

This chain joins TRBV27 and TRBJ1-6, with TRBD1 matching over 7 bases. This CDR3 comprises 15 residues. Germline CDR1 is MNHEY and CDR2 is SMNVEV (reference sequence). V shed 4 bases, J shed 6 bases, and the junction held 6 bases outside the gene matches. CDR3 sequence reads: CASSSHQGGNSPLHF. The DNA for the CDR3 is TGTGCCAGCAGTTCTCACCAGGGGGGTAATTCACCCCTCCACTTT.

The CDR3 sequence is CASSVRSDGELFF. CDR3 nucleotide sequence: TGCGCCAGCAGCGTCAGATCAGACGGGGAGCTGTTTTTT. The chain links TRBV5-1 to TRBJ2-2; no reliable D call. This CDR3 has 13 residues. Trimming removed 4 bases at V and 7 bases at J, with 11 bases between. Per the germline V gene, CDR1 is SGHRS and CDR2 is YFSETQ.

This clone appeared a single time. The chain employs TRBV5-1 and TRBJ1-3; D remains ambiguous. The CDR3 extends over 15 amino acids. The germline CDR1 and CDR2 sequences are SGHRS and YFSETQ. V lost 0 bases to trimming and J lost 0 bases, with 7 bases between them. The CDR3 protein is CASSLGGNSGNTIYF. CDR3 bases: TGCGCCAGCAGCTTGGGAGGGAACTCTGGAAACACCATATATTTT.

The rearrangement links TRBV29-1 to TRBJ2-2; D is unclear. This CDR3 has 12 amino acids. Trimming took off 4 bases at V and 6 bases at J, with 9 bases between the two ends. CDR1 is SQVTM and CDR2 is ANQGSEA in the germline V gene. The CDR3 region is CSVGRLAGELFF. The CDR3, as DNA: TGCAGCGTTGGGAGATTGGCCGGGGAGCTGTTTTTT.

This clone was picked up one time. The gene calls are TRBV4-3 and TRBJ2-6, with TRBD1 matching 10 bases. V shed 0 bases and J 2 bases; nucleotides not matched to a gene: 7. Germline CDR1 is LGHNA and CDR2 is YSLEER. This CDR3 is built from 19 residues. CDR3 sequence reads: CASSQDPTGGVTGANVLTF. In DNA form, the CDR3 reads TGCGCCAGCAGCCAAGACCCGACAGGGGGCGTCACTGGGGCCAACGTCCTGACTTTC.

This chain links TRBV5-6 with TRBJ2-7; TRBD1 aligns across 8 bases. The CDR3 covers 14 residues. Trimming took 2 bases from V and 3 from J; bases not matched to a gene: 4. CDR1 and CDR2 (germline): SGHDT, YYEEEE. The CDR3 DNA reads TGTGCCAGCAGCTTCAGGGACAGGTACTACGAGCAGTACTTC. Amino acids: CASSFRDRYYEQYF.

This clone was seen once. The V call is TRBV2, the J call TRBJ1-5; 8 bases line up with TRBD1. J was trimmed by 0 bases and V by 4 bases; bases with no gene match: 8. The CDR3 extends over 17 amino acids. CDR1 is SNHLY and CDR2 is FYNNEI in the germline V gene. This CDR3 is CASSVGRGPYSNQPQHF. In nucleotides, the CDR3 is TGTGCCAGCAGTGTGGGCAGGGGGCCTTATAGCAATCAGCCCCAGCATTTT. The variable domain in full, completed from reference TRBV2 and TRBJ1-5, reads EPEVTQTPSHQVTQMGQEVILRCVPISNHLYFYWYRQILGQKVEFLVSFYNNEISEKSEIFDDQFSVERPDGSNFTLKIRSTKLEDSAMYFCASSVGRGPYSNQPQHFGDGTRLSIL.